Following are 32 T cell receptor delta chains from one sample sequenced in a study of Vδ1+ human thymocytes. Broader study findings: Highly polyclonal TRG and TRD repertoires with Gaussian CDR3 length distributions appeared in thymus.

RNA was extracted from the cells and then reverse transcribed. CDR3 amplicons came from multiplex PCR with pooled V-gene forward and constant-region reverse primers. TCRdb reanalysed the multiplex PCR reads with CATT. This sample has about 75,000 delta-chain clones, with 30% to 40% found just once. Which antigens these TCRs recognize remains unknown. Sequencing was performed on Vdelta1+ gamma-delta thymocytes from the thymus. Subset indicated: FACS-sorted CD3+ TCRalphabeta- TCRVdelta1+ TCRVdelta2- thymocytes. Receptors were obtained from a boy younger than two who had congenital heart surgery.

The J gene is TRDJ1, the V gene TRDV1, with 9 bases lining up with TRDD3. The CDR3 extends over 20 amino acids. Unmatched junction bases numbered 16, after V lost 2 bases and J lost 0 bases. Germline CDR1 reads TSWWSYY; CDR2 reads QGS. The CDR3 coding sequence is TGTGCTCTTGGGGAATCCCCGAATTACGTACTGGGGGACGACACCGATAAACTCATCTTT. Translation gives CALGESPNYVLGDDTDKLIF.

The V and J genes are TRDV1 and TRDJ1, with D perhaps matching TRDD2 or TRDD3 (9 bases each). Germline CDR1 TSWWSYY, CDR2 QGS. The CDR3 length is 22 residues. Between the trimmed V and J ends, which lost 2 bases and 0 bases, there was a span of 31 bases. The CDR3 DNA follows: TGTGCTCTTGGGGAAGCCTTCCTACGCGTGGGGATACGACCTATGTACACCGATAAACTCATCTTT. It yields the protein CALGEAFLRVGIRPMYTDKLIF.

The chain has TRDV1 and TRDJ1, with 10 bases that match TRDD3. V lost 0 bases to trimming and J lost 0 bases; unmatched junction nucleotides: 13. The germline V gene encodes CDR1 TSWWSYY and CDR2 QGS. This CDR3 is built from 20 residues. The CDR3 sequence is CALGELVDSRGDTHTDKLIF. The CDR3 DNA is TGTGCTCTTGGGGAACTAGTCGACTCTCGGGGGGATACGCACACCGATAAACTCATCTTT.

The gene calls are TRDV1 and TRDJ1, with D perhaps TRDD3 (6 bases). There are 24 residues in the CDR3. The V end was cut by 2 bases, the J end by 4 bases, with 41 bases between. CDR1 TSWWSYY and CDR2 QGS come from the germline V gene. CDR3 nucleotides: TGTGCTCTTGGGGAAGTCTCCCCCAGGCGACCTACCGGGGGACTGGTGGATACATTCGATAAACTCATCTTT. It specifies CALGEVSPRRPTGGLVDTFDKLIF.

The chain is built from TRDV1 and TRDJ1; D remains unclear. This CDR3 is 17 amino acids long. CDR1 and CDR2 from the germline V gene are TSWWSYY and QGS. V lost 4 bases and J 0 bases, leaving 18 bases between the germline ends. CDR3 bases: TGTGCTCTTGGGGTCCCACCTTTCCCGGATCACACCGATAAACTCATCTTT. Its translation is CALGVPPFPDHTDKLIF.

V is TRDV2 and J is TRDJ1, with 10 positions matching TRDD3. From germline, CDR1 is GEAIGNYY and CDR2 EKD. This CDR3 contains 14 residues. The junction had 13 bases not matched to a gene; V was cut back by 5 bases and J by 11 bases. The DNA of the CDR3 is TGTGCCTGTGCGGGAGACTGGGGGATGTTAAAGCTCATCTTT. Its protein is CACAGDWGMLKLIF.

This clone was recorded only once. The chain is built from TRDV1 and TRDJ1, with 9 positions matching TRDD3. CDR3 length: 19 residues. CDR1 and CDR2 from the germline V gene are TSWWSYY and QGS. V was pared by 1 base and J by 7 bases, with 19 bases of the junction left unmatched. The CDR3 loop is CALGEPCLGGLLGDTKLIF. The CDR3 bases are TGTGCTCTTGGGGAACCCTGTCTAGGGGGCTTACTGGGGGACACTAAACTCATCTTT.

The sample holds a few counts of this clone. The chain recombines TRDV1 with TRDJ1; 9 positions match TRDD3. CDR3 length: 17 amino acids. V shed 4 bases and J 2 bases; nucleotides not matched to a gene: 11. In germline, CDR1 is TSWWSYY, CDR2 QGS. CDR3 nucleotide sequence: TGTGCTCTTGGGGGTTGGGGGATAAGAGTGCGGACCGATAAACTCATCTTT. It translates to CALGGWGIRVRTDKLIF.

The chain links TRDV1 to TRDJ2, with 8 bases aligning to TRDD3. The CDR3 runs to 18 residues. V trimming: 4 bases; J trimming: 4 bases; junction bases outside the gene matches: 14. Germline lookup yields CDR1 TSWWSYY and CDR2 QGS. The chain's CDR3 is CALGALFVLGATTAQLFF. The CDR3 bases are TGTGCTCTTGGGGCCCTCTTCGTACTGGGGGCGACGACAGCACAACTCTTCTTT.

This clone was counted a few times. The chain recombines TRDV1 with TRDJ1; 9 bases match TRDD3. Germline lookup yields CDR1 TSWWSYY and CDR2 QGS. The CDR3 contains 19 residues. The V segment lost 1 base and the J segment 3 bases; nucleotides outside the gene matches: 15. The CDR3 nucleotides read TGTGCTCTTGGGGAACCTCCTTCTCAGTACTGGGGGAGTCCCGATAAACTCATCTTT. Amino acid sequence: CALGEPPSQYWGSPDKLIF.

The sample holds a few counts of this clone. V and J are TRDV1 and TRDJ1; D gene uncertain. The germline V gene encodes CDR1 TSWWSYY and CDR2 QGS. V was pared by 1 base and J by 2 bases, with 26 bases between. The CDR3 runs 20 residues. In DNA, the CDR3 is TGTGCTCTTGGGGAACCCGAAGGGAGGGCCCCTTATCGTGGGACCGATAAACTCATCTTT. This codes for CALGEPEGRAPYRGTDKLIF.

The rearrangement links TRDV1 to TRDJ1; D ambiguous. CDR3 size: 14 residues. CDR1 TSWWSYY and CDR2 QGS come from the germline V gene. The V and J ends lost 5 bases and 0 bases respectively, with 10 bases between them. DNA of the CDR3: TGTGCTCTTGGGAAATTGCATCACACCGATAAACTCATCTTT. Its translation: CALGKLHHTDKLIF.

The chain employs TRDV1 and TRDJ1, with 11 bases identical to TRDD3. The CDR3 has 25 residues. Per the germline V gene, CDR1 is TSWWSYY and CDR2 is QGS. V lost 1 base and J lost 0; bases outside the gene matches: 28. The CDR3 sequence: CALGERTFLYGGVLGDSRYTDKLIF. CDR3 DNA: TGTGCTCTTGGGGAACGCACCTTCCTTTACGGAGGGGTACTGGGGGATAGCCGGTACACCGATAAACTCATCTTT.

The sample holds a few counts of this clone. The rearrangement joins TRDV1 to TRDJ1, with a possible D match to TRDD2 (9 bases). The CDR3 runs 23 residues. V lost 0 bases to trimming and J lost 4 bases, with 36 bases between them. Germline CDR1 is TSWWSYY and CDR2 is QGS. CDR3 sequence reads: CALGELVWFAFLRRRGIDDKLIF. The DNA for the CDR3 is TGTGCTCTTGGGGAACTAGTATGGTTCGCCTTCCTACGTCGGAGGGGGATAGACGATAAACTCATCTTT.

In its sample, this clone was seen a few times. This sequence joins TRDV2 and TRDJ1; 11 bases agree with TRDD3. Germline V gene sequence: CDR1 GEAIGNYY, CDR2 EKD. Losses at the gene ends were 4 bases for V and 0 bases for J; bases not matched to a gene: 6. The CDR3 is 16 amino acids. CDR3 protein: CACDKYWGIYTDKLIF. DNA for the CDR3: TGTGCCTGTGATAAATACTGGGGGATATACACCGATAAACTCATCTTT.

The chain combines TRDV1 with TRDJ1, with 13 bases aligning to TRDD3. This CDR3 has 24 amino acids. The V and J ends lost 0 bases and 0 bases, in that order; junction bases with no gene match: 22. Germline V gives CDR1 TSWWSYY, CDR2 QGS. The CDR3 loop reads CALGELPDPIPCTGGYANTDKLIF. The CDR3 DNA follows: TGTGCTCTTGGGGAACTCCCGGACCCTATTCCTTGTACTGGGGGATACGCTAACACCGATAAACTCATCTTT.

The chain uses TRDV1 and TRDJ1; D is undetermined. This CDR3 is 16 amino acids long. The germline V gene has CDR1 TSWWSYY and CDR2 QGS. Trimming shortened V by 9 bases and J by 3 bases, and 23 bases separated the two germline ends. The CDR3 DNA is TGTGCTCTCCCCAATTTCCCACGATCCCCGGCCGATAAACTCATCTTT. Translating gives CALPNFPRSPADKLIF.

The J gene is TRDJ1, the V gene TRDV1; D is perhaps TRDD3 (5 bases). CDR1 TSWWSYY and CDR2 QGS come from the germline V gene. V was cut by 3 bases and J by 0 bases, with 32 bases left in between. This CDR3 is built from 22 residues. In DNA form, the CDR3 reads TGTGCTCTTGGGGAGCCGGCGGCCACACCTATAGGGGAAGGGCCTCACACCGATAAACTCATCTTT. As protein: CALGEPAATPIGEGPHTDKLIF.

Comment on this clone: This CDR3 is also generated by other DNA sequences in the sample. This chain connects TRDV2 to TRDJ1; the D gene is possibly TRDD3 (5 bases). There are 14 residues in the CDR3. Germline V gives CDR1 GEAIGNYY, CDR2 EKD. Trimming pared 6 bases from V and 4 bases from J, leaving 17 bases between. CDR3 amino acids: CACQTTVTGDKLIF. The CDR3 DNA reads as TGTGCCTGTCAAACTACCGTCACTGGCGATAAACTCATCTTT.

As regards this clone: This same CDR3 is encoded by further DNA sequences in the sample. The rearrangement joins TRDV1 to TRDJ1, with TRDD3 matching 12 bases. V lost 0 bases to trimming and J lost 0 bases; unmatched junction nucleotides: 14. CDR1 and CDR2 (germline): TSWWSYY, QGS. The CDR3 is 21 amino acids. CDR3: CALGELPSLTGGYPYTDKLIF. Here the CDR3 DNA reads TGTGCTCTTGGGGAACTACCTTCCCTTACTGGGGGATACCCGTACACCGATAAACTCATCTTT.

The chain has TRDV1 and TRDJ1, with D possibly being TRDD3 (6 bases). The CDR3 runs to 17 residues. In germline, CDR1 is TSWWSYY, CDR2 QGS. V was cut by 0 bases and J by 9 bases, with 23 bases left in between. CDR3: CALGELVGSAGESELIF. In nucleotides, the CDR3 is TGTGCTCTTGGGGAACTAGTCGGTTCCGCTGGGGAGTCGGAACTCATCTTT.

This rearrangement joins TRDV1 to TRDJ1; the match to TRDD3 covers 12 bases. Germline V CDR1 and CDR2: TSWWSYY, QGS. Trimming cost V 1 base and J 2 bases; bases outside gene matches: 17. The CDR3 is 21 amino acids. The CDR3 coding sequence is TGTGCTCTTGGGGAACAGAAAGCTAGTTTTACTGGGGGATACTGGACCGATAAACTCATCTTT. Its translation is CALGEQKASFTGGYWTDKLIF.

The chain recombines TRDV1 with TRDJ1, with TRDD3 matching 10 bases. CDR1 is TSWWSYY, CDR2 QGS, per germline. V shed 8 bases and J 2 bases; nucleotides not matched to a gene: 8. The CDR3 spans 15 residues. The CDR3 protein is CALSALLGDTDKLIF. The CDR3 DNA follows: TGTGCTCTTTCGGCTCTACTGGGGGATACCGATAAACTCATCTTT.

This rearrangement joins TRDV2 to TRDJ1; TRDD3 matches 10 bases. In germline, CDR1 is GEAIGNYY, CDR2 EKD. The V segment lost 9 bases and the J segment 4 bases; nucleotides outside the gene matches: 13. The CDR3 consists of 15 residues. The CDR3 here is CATGYWGIDLDKLIF. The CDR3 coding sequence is TGTGCCACAGGCTACTGGGGGATCGATCTCGATAAACTCATCTTT.

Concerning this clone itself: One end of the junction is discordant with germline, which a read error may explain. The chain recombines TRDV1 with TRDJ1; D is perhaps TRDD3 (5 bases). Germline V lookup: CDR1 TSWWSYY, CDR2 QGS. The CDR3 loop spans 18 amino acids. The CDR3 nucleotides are TGTGCTCTTGGGGAACTGACTCCTCGCTGGGTCCGAACCGGTAAACTCATCTTT. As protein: CALGELTPRWVRTGKLIF.

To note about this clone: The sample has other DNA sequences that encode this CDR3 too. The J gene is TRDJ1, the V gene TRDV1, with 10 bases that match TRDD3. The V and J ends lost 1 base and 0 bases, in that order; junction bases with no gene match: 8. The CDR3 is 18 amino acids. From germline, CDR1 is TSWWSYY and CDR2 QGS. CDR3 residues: CALGEQVDWGMYTDKLIF. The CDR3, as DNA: TGTGCTCTTGGGGAACAGGTGGACTGGGGGATGTACACCGATAAACTCATCTTT.

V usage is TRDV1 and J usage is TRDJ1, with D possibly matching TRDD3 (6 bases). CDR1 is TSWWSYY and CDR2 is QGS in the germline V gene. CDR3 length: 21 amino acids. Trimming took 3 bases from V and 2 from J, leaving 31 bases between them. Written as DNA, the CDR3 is TGTGCTCTTGGGGAGATCCCCCGGGGGACTTCTCCCGATAGTAGAACCGATAAACTCATCTTT. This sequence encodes CALGEIPRGTSPDSRTDKLIF.

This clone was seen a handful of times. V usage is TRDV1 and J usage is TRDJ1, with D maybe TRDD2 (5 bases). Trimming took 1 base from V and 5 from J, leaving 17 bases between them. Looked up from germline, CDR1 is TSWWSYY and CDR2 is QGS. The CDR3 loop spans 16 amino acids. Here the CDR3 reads CALGEPPGPTGDKLIF. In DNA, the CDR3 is TGTGCTCTTGGGGAACCTCCGGGACCTACGGGTGATAAACTCATCTTT.

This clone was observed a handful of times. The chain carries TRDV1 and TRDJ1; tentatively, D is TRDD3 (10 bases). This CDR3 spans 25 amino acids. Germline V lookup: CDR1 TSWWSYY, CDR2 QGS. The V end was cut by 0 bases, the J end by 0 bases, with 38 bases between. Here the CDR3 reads CALGELEFCNLPTLLGDRYTDKLIF. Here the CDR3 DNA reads TGTGCTCTTGGGGAACTAGAGTTTTGCAACCTTCCTACTCTACTGGGGGATCGGTACACCGATAAACTCATCTTT.

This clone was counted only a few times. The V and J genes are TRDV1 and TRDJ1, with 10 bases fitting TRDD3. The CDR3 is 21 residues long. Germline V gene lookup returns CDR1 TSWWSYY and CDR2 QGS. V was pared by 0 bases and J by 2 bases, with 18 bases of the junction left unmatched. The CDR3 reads CALGELWRDLGDKFPTDKLIF. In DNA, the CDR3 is TGTGCTCTTGGGGAACTCTGGAGGGATCTGGGGGATAAGTTTCCGACCGATAAACTCATCTTT.

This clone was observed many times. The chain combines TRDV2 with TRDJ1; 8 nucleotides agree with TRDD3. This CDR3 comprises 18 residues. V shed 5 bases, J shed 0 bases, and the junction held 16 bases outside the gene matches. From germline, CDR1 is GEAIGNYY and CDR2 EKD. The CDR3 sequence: CACAESTGGSLYTDKLIF. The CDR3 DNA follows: TGTGCCTGTGCGGAATCTACTGGGGGTTCCTTGTACACCGATAAACTCATCTTT.

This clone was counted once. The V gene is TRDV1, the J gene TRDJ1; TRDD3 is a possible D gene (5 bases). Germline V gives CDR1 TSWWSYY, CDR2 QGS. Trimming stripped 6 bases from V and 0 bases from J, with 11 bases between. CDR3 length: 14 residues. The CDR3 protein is CALGPGGYTDKLIF. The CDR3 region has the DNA TGTGCTCTTGGTCCGGGGGGGTACACCGATAAACTCATCTTT.